Listed below are T cell receptor beta chains from one sample, sequenced in a study of blood T cell repertoires in COVID-19. Sequencing was performed with immunoSEQ multiplex PCR; in TCRdb, only in-frame clones are kept and a portion is missing. The sample records roughly 250,000 clones, 70% to 90% being singletons. The sequenced material came from PBMCs or T cells enriched from blood (not recorded which). These receptors were taken from a woman in her twenties or thirties who had recovered from COVID-19. Each CDR3 is given with its conserved first and last residue. D genes are given only for firm matches. Expanded clones get a size class; other rows say once, few or many, or leave the size out.

>.|TRBV9|.|TRBJ1-2
TGTGCCAGCAGCGTAGACGGAGGGCTTAGTACCTTC
CASSVDGGLSTF
>few|TRBV18|TRBD1|TRBJ1-6
TGTGCCAGCTCACCTAGGACAGGGTCTAATTCACCCCTCCACTTT
CASSPRTGSNSPLHF
>.|TRBV4-1|.|TRBJ2-2
TGCGCCAGCAGCCAACCCGGACAAACCGGGGAGCTGTTTTTT
CASSQPGQTGELFF
>.|TRBV18|.|TRBJ2-5
TGTGCCAGCTCACCGCTGAGGGCCCTCCAAGAGACCCAGTACTTC
CASSPLRALQETQYF
>.|TRBV2|TRBD1|TRBJ1-4
TGTGCCAGCACCAATTGGCCCGGGACAGGGAAGGGTGGCGGTGAAAAACTGTTTTTT
CASTNWPGTGKGGGEKLFF
>.|TRBV7-9|.|TRBJ2-2
TGTGCCAGCAGCCCCCTAGATTCTGGCGGGGAGCTGTTTTTT
CASSPLDSGGELFF
>.|TRBV11-3|TRBD2|TRBJ2-1
TGTGCCAGCAGCTTAGAGGGTAGCGGGAGTATCGGTTGGAGGGGTGAGCAGTTCTTC
CASSLEGSGSIGWRGEQFF
>.|TRBV29-1|TRBD1|TRBJ1-3
TGCAGCGTTGTCGGGGACAGCATGCTGACTGGAAACACCATATATTTT
CSVVGDSMLTGNTIYF
>.|TRBV1|.|TRBJ1-6
TGCACCAGCAGCCAAGCCCTACAGGGGGCGATGTATTCACCCCTCCACTTT
CTSSQALQGAMYSPLHF
>.|TRBV3-1/TRBV3-2|.|TRBJ2-5
TGTGCCAGCAGCCAAGAACAGGAGACCCAGTACTTC
CASSQEQETQYF
>.|TRBV30|.|TRBJ2-7
TGTGCCTGGAGTGACGGTAATACCTACGAGCAGTACTTC
CAWSDGNTYEQYF
>.|TRBV6-5|.|TRBJ1-2
TGTGCCAGCAGCAAACGCCAGGGGCGGCATGGCTACACCTTC
CASSKRQGRHGYTF
>once|TRBV29-1|TRBD1|TRBJ2-7
TGCAGCGCGCCGGGACAGGGTAGGCACGAGCAGTACTTC
CSAPGQGRHEQYF
>.|TRBV6-5|.|TRBJ2-3
TGTGCCAGCAGTAGCCTAATAGCGGCTCCGGGGGGCGGCTATTTT
CASSSLIAAPGGGYF
>.|TRBV6-5|.|TRBJ1-2
TGTGCCAGCAGCGGACAGCTCCATAACTATGGCTACACCTTC
CASSGQLHNYGYTF
>.|TRBV7-6|TRBD1|TRBJ2-2
TGTGCCAGCCGCCCCTTAAGGGGGCGAAGGAACACCGGGGAGCTGTTTTTT
CASRPLRGRRNTGELFF
>many|TRBV6-1|TRBD2|TRBJ2-5
TGTGCCAGCAGTGAAGCTAGCGGGGGACAAGAGACCCAGTACTTC
CASSEASGGQETQYF
>.|TRBV9|TRBD1|TRBJ1-2
TGTGCCAGCAGTGACAGGGGAAACTATGGCTACACCTTC
CASSDRGNYGYTF
>.|TRBV7-9|TRBD1|TRBJ1-6
TGTGCCAGCAGCAACGACAGGGGGAATTCACCCCTCCACTTT
CASSNDRGNSPLHF
>.|TRBV28|.|TRBJ2-7
TGTGCCAGCATCATGGCTCAGGGGCCTACCTACGAGCAGTACTTC
CASIMAQGPTYEQYF
>.|TRBV30|TRBD2|TRBJ2-7
TGTGCCTGGAGTACGGCGGGGGTCTCCTACGAGCAGTACTTC
CAWSTAGVSYEQYF
>.|TRBV18|.|TRBJ2-1
TGTGCCAGCTCCCCGGAGAGGAACTTATTCTATGAGCAGTTCTTC
CASSPERNLFYEQFF
>once|TRBV28|.|TRBJ1-1
TGTGCCAGCAGTTGGGGCAGTTTGAGAGCTTTCTTT
CASSWGSLRAFF
>.|TRBV7-8|TRBD1|TRBJ1-3
TGTGCCAGCAGCTCACCGGGACAGCGAGACACCATATATTTT
CASSSPGQRDTIYF
>many|TRBV2|.|TRBJ1-2
TGTGCCAGCAGTACAAGGGGGATATCTGGGTACACCTTC
CASSTRGISGYTF
>.|TRBV11-2|TRBD1|TRBJ1-3
TGTGCCAGCAGCTTGTTGACAGGGCAAGGAAACACCATATATTTT
CASSLLTGQGNTIYF
>.|TRBV15|TRBD1|TRBJ1-1
TGTGCCACCAGCAGGGGCAGGGGGGTGTTGGTCACTGAAGCTTTCTTT
CATSRGRGVLVTEAFF
>.|TRBV4-1|.|TRBJ1-1
TGCGCCAGCAGCCAAACCGAGGGTGAAGCTTTCTTT
CASSQTEGEAFF
>few|TRBV2|TRBD2|TRBJ2-2
TGTGCCAGCAGTGGGACTAGCGGGATAAACACCGGGGAGCTGTTTTTT
CASSGTSGINTGELFF
>few|TRBV20-1|.|TRBJ1-2
TGCAGTACCCCCCCGGGGGGAGATGACACCTTC
CSTPPGGDDTF
>.|TRBV10-3|.|TRBJ1-1
TGTGCCATCAGCTTAGACCGCGCGGACACTGAAGCTTTCTTT
CAISLDRADTEAFF
>.|TRBV7-9|TRBD2|TRBJ2-1
TGTGCCAGCAGCTTAGCGCTAAGGCCTAGCGGGGAGAACAATGAGCAGTTCTTC
CASSLALRPSGENNEQFF
>.|TRBV4-1|.|TRBJ2-7
TGCGCCAGCAGCCAAGGTGTGCACATCACCTCCTACGAGCAGTACTTC
CASSQGVHITSYEQYF
>.|TRBV6-4|.|TRBJ2-3
TGTGCCAGCAGCCGGTATTACACAGATACGCAGTATTTT
CASSRYYTDTQYF
>.|TRBV9|TRBD1|TRBJ1-5
TGTGCCAGCAGCCCACAGGGGGCGGAGGGTCAGCCCCAGCATTTT
CASSPQGAEGQPQHF